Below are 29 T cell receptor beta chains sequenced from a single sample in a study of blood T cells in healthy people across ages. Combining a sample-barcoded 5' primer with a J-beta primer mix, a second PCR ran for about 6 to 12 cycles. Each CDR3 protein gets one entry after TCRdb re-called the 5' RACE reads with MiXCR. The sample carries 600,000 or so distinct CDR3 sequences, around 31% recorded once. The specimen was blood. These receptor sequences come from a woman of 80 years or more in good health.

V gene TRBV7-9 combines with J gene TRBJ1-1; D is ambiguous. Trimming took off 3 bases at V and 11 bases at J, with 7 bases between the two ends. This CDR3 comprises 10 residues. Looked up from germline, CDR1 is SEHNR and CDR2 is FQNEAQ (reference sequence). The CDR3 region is CASSLGRAFF. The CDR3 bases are TGTGCCAGCAGCTTGGGCCGGGCTTTCTTT. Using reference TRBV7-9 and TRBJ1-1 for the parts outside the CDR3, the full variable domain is DTGVSQNPRHKITKRGQNVTFRCDPISEHNRLYWYRQTLGQGPEFLTYFQNEAQLEKSRLLSDRFSAERPKGSFSTLEIQRTEQGDSAMYLCASSLGRAFFGQGTRLTVV.

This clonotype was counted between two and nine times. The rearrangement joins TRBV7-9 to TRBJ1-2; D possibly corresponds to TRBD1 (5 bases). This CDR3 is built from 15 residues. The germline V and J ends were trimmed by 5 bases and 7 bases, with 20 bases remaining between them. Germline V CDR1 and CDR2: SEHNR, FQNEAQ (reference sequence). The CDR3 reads CASSAMGVYGSGYTF. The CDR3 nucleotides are TGTGCCAGCAGCGCCATGGGGGTCTACGGTAGTGGCTACACCTTC.

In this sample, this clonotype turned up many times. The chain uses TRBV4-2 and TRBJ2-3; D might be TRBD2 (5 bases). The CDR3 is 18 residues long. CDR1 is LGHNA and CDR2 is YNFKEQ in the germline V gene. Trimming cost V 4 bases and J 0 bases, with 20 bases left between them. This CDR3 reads CASSPSTGGGPSTDTQYF. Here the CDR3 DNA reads TGTGCCAGCAGCCCTAGCACCGGTGGAGGCCCGAGCACAGATACGCAGTATTTT.

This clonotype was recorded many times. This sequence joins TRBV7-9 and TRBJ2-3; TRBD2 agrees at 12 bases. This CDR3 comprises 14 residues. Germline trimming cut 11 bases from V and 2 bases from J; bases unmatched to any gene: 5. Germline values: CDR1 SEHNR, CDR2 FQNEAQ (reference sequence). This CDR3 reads CAGGLAGITDTQYF. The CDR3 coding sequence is TGTGCCGGCGGACTAGCGGGGATCACAGATACGCAGTATTTT. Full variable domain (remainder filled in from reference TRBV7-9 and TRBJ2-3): DTGVSQNPRHKITKRGQNVTFRCDPISEHNRLYWYRQTLGQGPEFLTYFQNEAQLEKSRLLSDRFSAERPKGSFSTLEIQRTEQGDSAMYLCAGGLAGITDTQYFGPGTRLTVL.

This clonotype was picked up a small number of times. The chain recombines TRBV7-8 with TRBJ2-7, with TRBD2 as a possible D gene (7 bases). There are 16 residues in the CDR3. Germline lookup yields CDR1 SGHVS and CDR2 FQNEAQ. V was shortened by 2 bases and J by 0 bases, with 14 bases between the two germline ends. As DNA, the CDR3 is TGTGCCAGCAGCTTAACGGGGGGCACATTCTCCTACGAGCAGTACTTC. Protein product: CASSLTGGTFSYEQYF.

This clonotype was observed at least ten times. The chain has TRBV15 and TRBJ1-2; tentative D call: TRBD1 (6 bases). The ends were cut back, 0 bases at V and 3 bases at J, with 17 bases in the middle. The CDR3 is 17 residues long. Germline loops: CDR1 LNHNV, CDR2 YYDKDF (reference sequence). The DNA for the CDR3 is TGTGCCACCAGCAGAGATTACAGGGCTGACTCGTACTATGGCTACACCTTC. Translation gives CATSRDYRADSYYGYTF.

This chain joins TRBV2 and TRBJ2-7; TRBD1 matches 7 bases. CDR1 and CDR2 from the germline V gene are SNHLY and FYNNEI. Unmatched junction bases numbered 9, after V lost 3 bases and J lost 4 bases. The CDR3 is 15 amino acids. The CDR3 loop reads CASSEGDRSRYEQYF. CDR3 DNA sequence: TGTGCCAGCAGTGAGGGGGACAGATCACGTTACGAGCAGTACTTC.

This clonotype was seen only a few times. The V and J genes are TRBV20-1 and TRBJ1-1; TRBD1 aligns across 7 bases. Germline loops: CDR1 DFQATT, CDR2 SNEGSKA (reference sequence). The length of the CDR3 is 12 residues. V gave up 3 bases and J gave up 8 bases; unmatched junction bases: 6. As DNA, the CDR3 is TGCAGTGCTAGTCGACAGGGTAGAGAAGCTTTCTTT. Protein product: CSASRQGREAFF.

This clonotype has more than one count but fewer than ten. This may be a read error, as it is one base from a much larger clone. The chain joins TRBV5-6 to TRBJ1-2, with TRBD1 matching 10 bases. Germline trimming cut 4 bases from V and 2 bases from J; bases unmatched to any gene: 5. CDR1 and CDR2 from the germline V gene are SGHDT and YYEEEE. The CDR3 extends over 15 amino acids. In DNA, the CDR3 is TGTGCCAGCAGCCCTGCGGGACAGGGGAACTATGGCTACACCTTC. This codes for CASSPAGQGNYGYTF.

The CDR3 DNA reads as TGTGCCACCGGACAGGGCCCCAATCAGCCCCAGCATTTT. This encodes CATGQGPNQPQHF. This chain links TRBV19 with TRBJ1-5; 8 nucleotides match TRBD1. The CDR3 spans 13 residues. Trimming removed 10 bases from V and 3 bases from J; junction bases left unmatched: 5. CDR1 is LNHDA, CDR2 SQIVND, per germline (reference sequence).

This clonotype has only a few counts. The CDR3 reads CAWSSGTGGLETQYF. The CDR3, as DNA: TGTGCCTGGAGTTCCGGGACAGGGGGATTGGAGACCCAGTACTTC. This chain joins TRBV30 and TRBJ2-5, with 11 bases lining up with TRBD1. The CDR3 runs 15 residues. The V gene end was trimmed by 2 bases and the J gene end by 5 bases; junction bases not matched to a gene: 7. Germline V gene data show CDR1 as GTSNPN and CDR2 as SVGIG (reference sequence).

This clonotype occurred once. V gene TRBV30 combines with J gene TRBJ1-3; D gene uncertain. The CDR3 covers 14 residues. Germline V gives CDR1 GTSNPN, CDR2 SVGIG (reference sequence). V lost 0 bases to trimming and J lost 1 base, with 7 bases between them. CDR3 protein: CAWSVGLSGNTIYF. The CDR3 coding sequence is TGTGCCTGGAGTGTAGGGTTATCTGGAAACACCATATATTTT. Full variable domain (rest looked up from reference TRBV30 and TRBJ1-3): SQTIHQWPATLVQPVGSPLSLECTVEGTSNPNLYWYRQAAGRGLQLLFYSVGIGQISSEVPQNLSASRPQDRQFILSSKKLLLSDSGFYLCAWSVGLSGNTIYFGEGSWLTVV.

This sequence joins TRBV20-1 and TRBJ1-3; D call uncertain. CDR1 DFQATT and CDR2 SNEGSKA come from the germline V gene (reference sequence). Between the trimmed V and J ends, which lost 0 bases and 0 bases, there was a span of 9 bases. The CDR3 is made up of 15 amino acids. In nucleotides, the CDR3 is TGCAGTGCTAGAGATCGGCGGAGCTCTGGAAACACCATATATTTT. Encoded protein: CSARDRRSSGNTIYF.

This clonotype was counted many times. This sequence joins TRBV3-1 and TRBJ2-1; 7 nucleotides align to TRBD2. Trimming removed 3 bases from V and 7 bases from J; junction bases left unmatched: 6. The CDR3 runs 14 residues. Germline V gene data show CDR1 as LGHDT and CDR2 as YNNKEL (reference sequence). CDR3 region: CASSHTSAENEQFF. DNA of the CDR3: TGTGCCAGCAGCCACACTAGCGCGGAGAATGAGCAGTTCTTC.

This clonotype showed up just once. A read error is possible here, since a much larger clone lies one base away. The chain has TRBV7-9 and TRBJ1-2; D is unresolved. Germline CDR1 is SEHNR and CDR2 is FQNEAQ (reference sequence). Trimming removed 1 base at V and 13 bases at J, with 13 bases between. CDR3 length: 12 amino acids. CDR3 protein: CASSLVAEVATF. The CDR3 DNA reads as TGTGCCAGCAGCTTAGTCGCAGAGGTCGCCACCTTC. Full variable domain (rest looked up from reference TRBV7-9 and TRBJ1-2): DTGVSQNPRHKITKRGQNVTFRCDPISEHNRLYWYRQTLGQGPEFLTYFQNEAQLEKSRLLSDRFSAERPKGSFSTLEIQRTEQGDSAMYLCASSLVAEVATFGSGTRLTVV.

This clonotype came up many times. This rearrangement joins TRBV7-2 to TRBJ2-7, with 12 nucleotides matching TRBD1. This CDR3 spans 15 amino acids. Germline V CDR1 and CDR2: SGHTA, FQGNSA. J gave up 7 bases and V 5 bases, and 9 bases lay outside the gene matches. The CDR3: CASSALGQGAREQYF. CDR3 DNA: TGTGCCAGCAGCGCCTTGGGACAGGGGGCGCGGGAGCAGTACTTC.

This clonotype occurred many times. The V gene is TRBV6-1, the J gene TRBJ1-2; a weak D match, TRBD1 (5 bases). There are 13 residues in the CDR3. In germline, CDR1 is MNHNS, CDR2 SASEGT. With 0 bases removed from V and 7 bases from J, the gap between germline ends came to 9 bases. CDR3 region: CASSEAPGGGYTF. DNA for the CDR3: TGTGCCAGCAGTGAAGCCCCCGGGGGTGGCTACACCTTC.

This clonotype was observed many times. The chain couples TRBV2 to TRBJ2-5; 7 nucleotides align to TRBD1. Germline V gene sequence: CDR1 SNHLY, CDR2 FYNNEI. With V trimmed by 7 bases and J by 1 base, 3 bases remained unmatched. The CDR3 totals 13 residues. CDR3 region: CASNRDSQETQYF. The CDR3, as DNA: TGTGCCAGCAATCGGGACAGCCAAGAGACCCAGTACTTC.

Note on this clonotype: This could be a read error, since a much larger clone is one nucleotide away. CDR3 coding DNA: TGCAGTGCTAGCCGGAGTAGCAATCAGCCCCAGCATTTT. Translated, it gives CSASRSSNQPQHF. V is TRBV20-1 and J is TRBJ1-5; no definite D call. The CDR3 is made up of 13 amino acids. Germline CDR1 is DFQATT and CDR2 is SNEGSKA (reference sequence). Trimming cost V 3 bases and J 0 bases, with 6 bases left between them.

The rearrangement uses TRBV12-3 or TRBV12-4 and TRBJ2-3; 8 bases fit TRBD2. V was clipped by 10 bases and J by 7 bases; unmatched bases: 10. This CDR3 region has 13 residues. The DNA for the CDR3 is TGTGCCACCCGACGAGCGGGAGCATATACGCAGTATTTT. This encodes CATRRAGAYTQYF.

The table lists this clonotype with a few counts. Here the CDR3 reads CASSQDRTRTPLHF. The DNA for the CDR3 is TGCGCCAGCAGCCAAGATCGTACCCGGACACCCCTCCACTTT. The chain links TRBV4-1 to TRBJ1-6; D unclear. The CDR3 length is 14 residues. Trimming removed 0 bases from V and 11 bases from J, with 11 bases in between. The germline V gene encodes CDR1 MGHRA and CDR2 YSYEKL.

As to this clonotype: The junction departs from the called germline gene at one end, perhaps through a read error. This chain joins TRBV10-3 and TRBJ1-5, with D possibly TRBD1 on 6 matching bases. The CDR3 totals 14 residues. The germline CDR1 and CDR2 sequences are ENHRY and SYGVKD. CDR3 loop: CVISELQGSQPQHF. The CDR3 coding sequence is TGTGTCATCAGTGAGCTACAGGGAAGTCAGCCCCAGCATTTT.

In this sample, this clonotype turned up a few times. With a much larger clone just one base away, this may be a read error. The CDR3 here is CATSRVGVHGQYF. As DNA, the CDR3 is TGTGCCACCAGCAGAGTCGGGGTCCACGGGCAGTACTTC. The J gene is TRBJ2-5, the V gene TRBV15, with D maybe TRBD2 (5 bases). Trimming removed 1 base from V and 11 bases from J, with 14 bases in between. Looked up from germline, CDR1 is LNHNV and CDR2 is YYDKDF (reference sequence). CDR3 size: 13 residues.

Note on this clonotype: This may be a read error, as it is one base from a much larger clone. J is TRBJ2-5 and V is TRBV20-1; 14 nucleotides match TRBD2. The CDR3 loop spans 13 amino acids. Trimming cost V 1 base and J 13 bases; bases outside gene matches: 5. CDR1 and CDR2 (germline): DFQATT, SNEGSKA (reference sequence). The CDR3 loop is CSARGTSGGLTYF. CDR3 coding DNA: TGCAGTGCTAGAGGGACTAGCGGGGGGCTTACGTACTTC.

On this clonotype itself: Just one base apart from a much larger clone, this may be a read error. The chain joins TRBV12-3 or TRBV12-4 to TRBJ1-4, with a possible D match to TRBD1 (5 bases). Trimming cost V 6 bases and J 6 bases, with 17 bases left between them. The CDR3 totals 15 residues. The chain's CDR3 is CASSVADSGDEKLFF. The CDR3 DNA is TGTGCCAGCAGCGTAGCAGACAGTGGGGATGAAAAACTGTTTTTT.

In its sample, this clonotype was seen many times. The CDR3 DNA reads as TGTGCCAGTTTTAATCCTCAGGGCAATGAGCAGTTCTTC. This translates into CASFNPQGNEQFF. The rearrangement joins TRBV28 to TRBJ2-1; a weak D match, TRBD1 (5 bases). Germline CDR1 reads MDHEN; CDR2 reads SYDVKM. With 9 bases removed from V and 6 bases from J, the gap between germline ends came to 15 bases. This CDR3 has 13 amino acids.

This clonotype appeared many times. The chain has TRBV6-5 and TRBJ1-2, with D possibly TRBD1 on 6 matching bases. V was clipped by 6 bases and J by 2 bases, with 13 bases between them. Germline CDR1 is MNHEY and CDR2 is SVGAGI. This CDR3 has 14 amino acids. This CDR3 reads CASRKPGTNYGYTF. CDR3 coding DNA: TGTGCCAGCAGGAAACCTGGGACAAACTATGGCTACACCTTC.

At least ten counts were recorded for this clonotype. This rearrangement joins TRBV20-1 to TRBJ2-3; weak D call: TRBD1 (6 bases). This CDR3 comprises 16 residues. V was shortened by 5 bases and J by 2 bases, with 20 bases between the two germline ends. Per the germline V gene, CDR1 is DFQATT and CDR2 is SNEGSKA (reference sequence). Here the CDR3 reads CSAPRIRDTFTDTQYF. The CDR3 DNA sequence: TGCAGTGCTCCACGCATACGGGACACCTTCACAGATACGCAGTATTTT.

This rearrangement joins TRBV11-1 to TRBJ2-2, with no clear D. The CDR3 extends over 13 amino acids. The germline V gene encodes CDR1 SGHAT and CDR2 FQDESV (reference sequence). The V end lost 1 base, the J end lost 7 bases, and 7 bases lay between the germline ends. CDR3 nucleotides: TGTGCCAGCAGCTTAGAACGGGTCGGGGAGCTGTTTTTT. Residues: CASSLERVGELFF. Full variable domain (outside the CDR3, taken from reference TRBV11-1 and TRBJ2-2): EAEVAQSPRYKITEKSQAVAFWCDPISGHATLYWYRQILGQGPELLVQFQDESVVDDSQLPKDRFSAERLKGVDSTLKIQPAELGDSAMYLCASSLERVGELFFGEGSRLTVL.